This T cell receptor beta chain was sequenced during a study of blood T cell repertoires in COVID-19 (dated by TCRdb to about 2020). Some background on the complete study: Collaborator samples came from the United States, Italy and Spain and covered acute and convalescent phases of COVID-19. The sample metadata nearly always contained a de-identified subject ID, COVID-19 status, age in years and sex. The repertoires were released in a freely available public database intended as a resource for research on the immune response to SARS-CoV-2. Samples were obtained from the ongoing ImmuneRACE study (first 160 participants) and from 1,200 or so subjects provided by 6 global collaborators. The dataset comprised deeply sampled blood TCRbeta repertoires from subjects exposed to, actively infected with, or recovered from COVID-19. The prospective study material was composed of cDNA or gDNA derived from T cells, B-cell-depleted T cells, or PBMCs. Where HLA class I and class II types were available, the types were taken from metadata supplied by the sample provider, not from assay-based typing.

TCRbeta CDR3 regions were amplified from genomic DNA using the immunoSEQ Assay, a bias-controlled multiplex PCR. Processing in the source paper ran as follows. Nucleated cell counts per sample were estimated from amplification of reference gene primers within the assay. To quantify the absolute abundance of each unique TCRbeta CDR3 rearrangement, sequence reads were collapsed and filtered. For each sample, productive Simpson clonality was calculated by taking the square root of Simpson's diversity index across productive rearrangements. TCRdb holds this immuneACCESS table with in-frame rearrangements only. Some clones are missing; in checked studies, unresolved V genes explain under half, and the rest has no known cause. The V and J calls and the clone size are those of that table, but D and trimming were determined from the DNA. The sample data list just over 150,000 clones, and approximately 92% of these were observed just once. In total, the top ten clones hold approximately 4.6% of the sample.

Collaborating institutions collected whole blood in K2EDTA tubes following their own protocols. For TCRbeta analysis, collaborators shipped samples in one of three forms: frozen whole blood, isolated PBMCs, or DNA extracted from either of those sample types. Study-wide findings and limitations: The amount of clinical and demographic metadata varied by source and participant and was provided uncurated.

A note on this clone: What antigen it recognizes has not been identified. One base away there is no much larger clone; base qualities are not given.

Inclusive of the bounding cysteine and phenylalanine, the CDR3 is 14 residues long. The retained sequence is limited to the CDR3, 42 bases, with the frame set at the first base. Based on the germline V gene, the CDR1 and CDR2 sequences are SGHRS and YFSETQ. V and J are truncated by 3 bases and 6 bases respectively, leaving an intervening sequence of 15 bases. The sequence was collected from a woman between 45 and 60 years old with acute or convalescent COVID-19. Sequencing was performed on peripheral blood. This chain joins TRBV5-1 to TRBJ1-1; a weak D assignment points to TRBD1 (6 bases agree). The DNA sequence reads TGCGCCAGCAGCTCCTCAGGGGTAGGGTCTGAAGCTTTCTTT. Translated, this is CASSSSGVGSEAFF.